The T cell receptor beta chain under discussion was sequenced for a study of control samples from healthy donors and cancer patients. Profiling relied on immunoSEQ multiplex PCR, and the TCRdb table lists in-frame clones only, not all of them. Among about 180,000 clones, about 90% were seen once, and the ten largest hold just over 1.4%. J was trimmed by 2 bases and V by 5 bases; bases with no gene match: 4. The V gene's germline CDR1 is MNHEY and CDR2 SVGAGI. This CDR3 has 14 residues. The J gene is TRBJ2-7, the V gene TRBV6-5; 9 nucleotides line up with TRBD1. The sample was blood. This receptor was obtained from a woman between 45 and 65 years old in good health. CDR3 protein: CASSLDRGPYEQYF. The CDR3 DNA is TGTGCCAGCAGTCTGGACAGGGGTCCCTACGAGCAGTACTTC.